A selection of T cell receptor beta chains follows, all from one sample in a study of cytomegalovirus exposure and HLA in healthy donors. TCRdb keeps only in-frame clones here, not all; method: immunoSEQ multiplex PCR. The sample carries 62,000 or so clones, approximately 80% recorded once. Sequenced material: PBMCs. Receptor source: a man under 40 in good health and CMV-seronegative. Each CDR3 is given with its conserved first and last residue. The order of the fields is J gene, D gene, V gene, clone size, CDR3 DNA, CDR3 protein. The D gene is left open where the match is weak. Clone size is stated in some rows and not others, as once, few, many or a class when expanded.

J: TRBJ1-1; D: TRBD1; V: TRBV5-4; size: -; DNA: TGTGCCAGCAGTCCCAGGGGGGCCTTTCGCACTGAAGCTTTCTTT; CDR3: CASSPRGAFRTEAFF
J: TRBJ2-5; D: TRBD1; V: TRBV5-1; size: once; DNA: TGCGCCAGCAGCTCCGGACAGGGGGCAGGAGAGACCCAGTACTTC; CDR3: CASSSGQGAGETQYF
J: TRBJ1-3; D: -; V: TRBV7-9; size: -; DNA: TGTGCCAGCAGCCTACAGACCGTTTCTGGAAACACCATATATTTT; CDR3: CASSLQTVSGNTIYF
J: TRBJ1-4; D: -; V: TRBV11-2; size: -; DNA: TGTGCCAGCAGCTTAGATCCCCAGGTGAATGAAAAACTGTTTTTT; CDR3: CASSLDPQVNEKLFF
J: TRBJ1-5; D: -; V: TRBV7-8; size: -; DNA: TGTGCCAGCAGCTTAATAAGCTTCAATCAGCCCCAGCATTTT; CDR3: CASSLISFNQPQHF
J: TRBJ1-2; D: -; V: TRBV5-4; size: -; DNA: TGTGCCAGCAGCTTGTTCCACACGGAGACGGGGGGCTACACCTTC; CDR3: CASSLFHTETGGYTF
J: TRBJ1-1; D: -; V: TRBV27; size: -; DNA: TGTGCCAGCAGTTTACCCCGCCAGGGGCCTGAAGCTTTCTTT; CDR3: CASSLPRQGPEAFF
J: TRBJ1-2; D: -; V: TRBV2; size: -; DNA: TGTGCCAGCAGGCGGGAGGGATACGGCTACACCTTC; CDR3: CASRREGYGYTF
J: TRBJ1-2; D: -; V: TRBV4-1; size: -; DNA: TGCGCCAGCAGCGCCATAGGGGCTAACTATGGCTACACCTTC; CDR3: CASSAIGANYGYTF
J: TRBJ1-2; D: -; V: TRBV5-6; size: -; DNA: TGTGCCAGCAGCCCAGATATTTCTAACTATGGCTACACCTTC; CDR3: CASSPDISNYGYTF
J: TRBJ1-1; D: -; V: TRBV5-6; size: -; DNA: TGTGCCAGCAGCTACAGAGGGCCAGAAGCTTTCTTT; CDR3: CASSYRGPEAFF
J: TRBJ2-2; D: -; V: TRBV27; size: few; DNA: TGTGCCAGCAGTTTAAATCGGGGGGCAGGTACCGGGGAGCTGTTTTTT; CDR3: CASSLNRGAGTGELFF
J: TRBJ2-5; D: -; V: TRBV7-2; size: -; DNA: TGTGCCAGCAGCTTTCGGGAGACCCAGTACTTC; CDR3: CASSFRETQYF
J: TRBJ2-7; D: TRBD1; V: TRBV5-4; size: -; DNA: TGTGCCAGCAGCTTGAGGACAGGGACCCTTTTCGAGCAGTACTTC; CDR3: CASSLRTGTLFEQYF
J: TRBJ2-7; D: TRBD1; V: TRBV7-8; size: once; DNA: TGTGCCAGCAGCTTAGACGACAGGGGGCGTGACGAGCAGTACTTC; CDR3: CASSLDDRGRDEQYF
J: TRBJ2-7; D: TRBD1; V: TRBV6-1; size: once; DNA: TGTGCCAGCAGCCAGGGACAGGTTCTCCCCTACGAGCAGTACTTC; CDR3: CASSQGQVLPYEQYF
J: TRBJ1-2; D: -; V: TRBV28; size: -; DNA: TGTGCCAGCAGTTTACGGGGGTTCGGCTATGGCTACACCTTC; CDR3: CASSLRGFGYGYTF
J: TRBJ1-3; D: -; V: TRBV10-3; size: few; DNA: TGTGCCATCAGGGACAGTACCTCTGGAAACACCATATATTTT; CDR3: CAIRDSTSGNTIYF
J: TRBJ2-5; D: TRBD2; V: TRBV5-1; size: -; DNA: TGCGCCAGCAGTATGGGGGGGGAGACCCAGTACTTC; CDR3: CASSMGGETQYF
J: TRBJ1-6; D: -; V: TRBV12-5; size: -; DNA: TGTGCTAGTGGTTTGGTACACGGGGATCATCCTAGCTCCTATAATTCACCCCTCCACTTT; CDR3: CASGLVHGDHPSSYNSPLHF
J: TRBJ1-1; D: TRBD1; V: TRBV27; size: once; DNA: TGTGCCAGCAGCCGGACAGGGTGTGAAGCTTTCTTT; CDR3: CASSRTGCEAFF
J: TRBJ2-1; D: TRBD2; V: TRBV7-2; size: -; DNA: TGTGCCAGCAGCTTAGGGTTGGGGCGGGAGAATGCGTACAATGAGCAGTTCTTC; CDR3: CASSLGLGRENAYNEQFF